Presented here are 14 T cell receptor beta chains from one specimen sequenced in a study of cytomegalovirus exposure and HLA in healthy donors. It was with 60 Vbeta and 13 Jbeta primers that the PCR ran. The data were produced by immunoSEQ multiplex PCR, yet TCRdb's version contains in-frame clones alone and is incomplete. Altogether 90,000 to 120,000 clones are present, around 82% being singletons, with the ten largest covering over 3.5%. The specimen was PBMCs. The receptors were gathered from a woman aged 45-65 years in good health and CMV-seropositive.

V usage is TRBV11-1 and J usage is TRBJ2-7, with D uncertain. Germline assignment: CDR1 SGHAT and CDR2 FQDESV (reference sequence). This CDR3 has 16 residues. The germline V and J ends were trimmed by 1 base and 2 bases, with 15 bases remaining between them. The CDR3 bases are TGTGCCAGCAGCTTAGTCGCCCGCGGCTCTGCCTACGAGCAGTACTTC. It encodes CASSLVARGSAYEQYF.

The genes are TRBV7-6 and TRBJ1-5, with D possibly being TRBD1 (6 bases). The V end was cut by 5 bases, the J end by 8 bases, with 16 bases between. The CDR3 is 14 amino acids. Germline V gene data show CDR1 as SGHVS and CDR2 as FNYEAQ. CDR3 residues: CASSETGLGKPQHF. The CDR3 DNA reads TGTGCCAGCAGCGAGACAGGTTTGGGAAAGCCCCAGCATTTT.

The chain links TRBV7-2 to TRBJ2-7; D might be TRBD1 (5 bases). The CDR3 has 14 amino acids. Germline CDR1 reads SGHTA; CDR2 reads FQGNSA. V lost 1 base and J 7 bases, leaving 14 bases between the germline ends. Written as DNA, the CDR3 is TGTGCCAGCAGCTTAGGGGGCTTATATGAGGAGCAGTACTTC. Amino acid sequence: CASSLGGLYEEQYF.

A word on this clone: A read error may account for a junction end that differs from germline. The DNA of the CDR3 is TGTTCCAGCAGCCCTCTGGTTGAGCTTAACACCGGGGAGCTGTTTTTT. This codes for CSSSPLVELNTGELFF. The rearrangement joins TRBV7-9 to TRBJ2-2; the D is unclear. Germline V gene sequence: CDR1 SEHNR, CDR2 FQNEAQ (reference sequence). This CDR3 spans 16 amino acids.

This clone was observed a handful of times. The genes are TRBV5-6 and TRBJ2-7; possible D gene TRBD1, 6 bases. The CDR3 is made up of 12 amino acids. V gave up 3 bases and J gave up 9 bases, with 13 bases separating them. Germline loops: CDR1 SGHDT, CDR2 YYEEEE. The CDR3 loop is CASSWNTRGQYF. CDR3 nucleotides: TGTGCCAGCAGCTGGAATACCAGGGGGCAGTACTTC.

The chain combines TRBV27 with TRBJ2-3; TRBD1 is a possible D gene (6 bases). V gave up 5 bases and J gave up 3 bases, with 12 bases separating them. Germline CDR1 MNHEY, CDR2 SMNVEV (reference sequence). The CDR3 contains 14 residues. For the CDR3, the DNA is TGTGCCAGCAGTAGGGGGAGAGGTACAGATACGCAGTATTTT. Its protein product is CASSRGRGTDTQYF.

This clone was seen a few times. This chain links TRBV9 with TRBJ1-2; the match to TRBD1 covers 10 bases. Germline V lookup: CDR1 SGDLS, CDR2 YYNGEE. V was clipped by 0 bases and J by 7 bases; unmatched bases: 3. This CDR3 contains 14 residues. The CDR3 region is CASSVGTGGFGYTF. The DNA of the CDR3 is TGTGCCAGCAGCGTAGGGACAGGGGGTTTTGGCTACACCTTC.

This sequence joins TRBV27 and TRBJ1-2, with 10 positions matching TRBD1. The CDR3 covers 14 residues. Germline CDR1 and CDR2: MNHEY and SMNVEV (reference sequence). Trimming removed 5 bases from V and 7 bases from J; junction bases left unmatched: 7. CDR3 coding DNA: TGTGCCAGCAGTCTACGGGACAGGGGTTTTGGCTACACCTTC. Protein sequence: CASSLRDRGFGYTF.

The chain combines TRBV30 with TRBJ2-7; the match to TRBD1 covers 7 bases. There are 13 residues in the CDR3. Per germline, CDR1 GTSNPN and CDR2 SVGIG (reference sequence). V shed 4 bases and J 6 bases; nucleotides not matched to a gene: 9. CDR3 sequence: CAWTVTGVGEQYF. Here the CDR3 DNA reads TGTGCCTGGACGGTCACAGGGGTAGGCGAGCAGTACTTC.

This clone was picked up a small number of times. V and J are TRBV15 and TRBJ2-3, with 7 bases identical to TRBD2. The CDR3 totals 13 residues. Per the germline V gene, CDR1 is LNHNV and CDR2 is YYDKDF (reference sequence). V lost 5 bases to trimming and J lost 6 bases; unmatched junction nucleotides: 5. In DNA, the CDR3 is TGTGCCACCAGCCCCGGGGGGTCCGATACGCAGTATTTT. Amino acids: CATSPGGSDTQYF.

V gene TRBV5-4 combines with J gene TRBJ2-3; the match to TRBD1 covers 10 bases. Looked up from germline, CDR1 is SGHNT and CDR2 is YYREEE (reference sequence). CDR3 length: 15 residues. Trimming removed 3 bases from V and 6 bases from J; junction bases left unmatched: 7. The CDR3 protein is CASSSPGTGVDTQYF. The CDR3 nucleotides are TGTGCCAGCAGCTCACCCGGGACAGGGGTCGATACGCAGTATTTT.

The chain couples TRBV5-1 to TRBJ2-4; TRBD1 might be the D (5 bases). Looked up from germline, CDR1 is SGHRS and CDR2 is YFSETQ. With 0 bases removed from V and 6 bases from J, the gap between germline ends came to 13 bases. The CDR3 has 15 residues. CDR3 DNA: TGCGCCAGCAGCTTGGGGCAGGGCGTTGGAAACATTCAGTACTTC. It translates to CASSLGQGVGNIQYF.

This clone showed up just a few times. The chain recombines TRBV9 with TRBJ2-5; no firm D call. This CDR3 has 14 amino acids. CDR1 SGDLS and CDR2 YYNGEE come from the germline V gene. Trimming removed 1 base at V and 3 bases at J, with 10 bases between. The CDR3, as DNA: TGTGCCAGCAGCGTACAAACTGGAGAAGAGACCCAGTACTTC. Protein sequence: CASSVQTGEETQYF.

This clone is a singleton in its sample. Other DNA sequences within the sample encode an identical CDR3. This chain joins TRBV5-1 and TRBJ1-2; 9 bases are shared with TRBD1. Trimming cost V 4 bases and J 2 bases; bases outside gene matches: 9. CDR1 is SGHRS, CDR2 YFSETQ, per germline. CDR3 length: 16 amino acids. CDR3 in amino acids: CASSNGQGRINYGYTF. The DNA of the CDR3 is TGCGCCAGCAGCAACGGACAGGGGCGGATAAACTATGGCTACACCTTC.